The next 14 T cell receptor beta chains were all read from a single sample in a study of blood T cell repertoires in COVID-19 (dated by TCRdb to 2019 to 2021). To prepare the library, the immunoSEQ multiplex PCR assay was applied. What TCRdb holds here is the immuneACCESS table cut down to in-frame rearrangements. Part of the clones is not present; checked against another copy, under half of the missing clones reflect an unresolved V gene, and the others are unexplained. Counted in this sample were roughly 330,000 clones; about nine tenths of them appeared once. Jointly, the top ten make up roughly 9.9% of the sample. The sequenced sample consisted of peripheral blood. These receptors all come from a man between 25 and 39 years old with COVID-19, enrolled during active disease.

The CDR3 region is CASSYTWDIVATNEKLFF. The CDR3 DNA is TGTGCCAGCAGTTACACATGGGACATCGTTGCAACTAATGAAAAACTGTTTTTT. The gene calls are TRBV6-2 or TRBV6-3 and TRBJ1-4; tentatively, D is TRBD1 (6 bases). The length of the CDR3 is 18 residues. CDR1 and CDR2 from the germline V gene are MNHEY and SVGEGT. The V gene lost 2 bases and the J gene lost 0 bases, with 16 bases spanning the gap.

The rearrangement links TRBV7-2 to TRBJ1-5, with 8 bases identical to TRBD1. CDR3 length: 18 amino acids. The trim removed 5 bases at V and 0 bases at J, leaving 12 bases unmatched. Per germline, CDR1 SGHTA and CDR2 FQGNSA. The CDR3 DNA reads as TGTGCCAGCAGCCCGGACAGGGCAAGAGGGGTTAGCAATCAGCCCCAGCATTTT. As protein: CASSPDRARGVSNQPQHF. Complete variable domain (other parts from reference TRBV7-2 and TRBJ1-5): GAGVSQSPSNKVTEKGKDVELRCDPISGHTALYWYRQSLGQGLEFLIYFQGNSAPDKSGLPSDRFSAERTGGSVSTLTIQRTQQEDSAVYLCASSPDRARGVSNQPQHFGDGTRLSIL.

The J gene is TRBJ2-5, the V gene TRBV28, with no clear D. V dropped 3 bases and J dropped 1 base, with 6 bases sitting between them. The CDR3 runs 13 residues. CDR1 and CDR2 (germline): MDHEN, SYDVKM. The CDR3 loop is CASSFGSQETQYF. CDR3 DNA sequence: TGTGCCAGCAGTTTTGGTAGCCAAGAGACCCAGTACTTC.

The chain recombines TRBV7-2 with TRBJ1-2; D perhaps matches TRBD1 (6 bases). The CDR3 is 14 residues long. The germline gives CDR1 SGHTA, CDR2 FQGNSA. V lost 5 bases and J 0 bases, leaving 10 bases between the germline ends. The CDR3 DNA reads TGTGCCAGCAGCCCGACAGGTGCTAACTATGGCTACACCTTC. Translation gives CASSPTGANYGYTF.

Only a few counts were recorded for this clone. The rearrangement uses TRBV19 and TRBJ1-6; TRBD1 agrees at 7 bases. This CDR3 has 15 residues. Germline V gives CDR1 LNHDA, CDR2 SQIVND (reference sequence). Losses at the gene ends were 5 bases for V and 4 bases for J; bases not matched to a gene: 5. CDR3 DNA sequence: TGTGCCAGTAGTCCCCAGGACAGGTATAATTCACCCCTCCACTTT. The encoded protein is CASSPQDRYNSPLHF. Using reference TRBV19 and TRBJ1-6 for the parts outside the CDR3, the full variable domain is DGGITQSPKYLFRKEGQNVTLSCEQNLNHDAMYWYRQDPGQGLRLIYYSQIVNDFQKGDIAEGYSVSREKKESFPLTVTSAQKNPTAFYLCASSPQDRYNSPLHFGNGTRLTVT.

This CDR3 reads CASSDGTGGFSGNTIYF. The CDR3, as DNA: TGTGCCAGCAGTGACGGGACAGGGGGGTTTTCTGGAAACACCATATATTTT. This rearrangement joins TRBV6-1 to TRBJ1-3; 11 bases are shared with TRBD1. The CDR3 runs 17 residues. V shed 3 bases, J shed 1 base, and the junction held 5 bases outside the gene matches. CDR1 MNHNS and CDR2 SASEGT come from the germline V gene.

The chain uses TRBV19 and TRBJ1-5; D call uncertain. Germline loops: CDR1 LNHDA, CDR2 SQIVND (reference sequence). The CDR3 has 15 residues. Between the trimmed V and J ends, which lost 3 bases and 4 bases, there was a span of 13 bases. This chain's CDR3 is CASSILWSTNQPQHF. The CDR3 region has the DNA TGTGCCAGTAGTATCCTTTGGAGTACTAATCAGCCCCAGCATTTT.

This chain connects TRBV9 to TRBJ1-2; the match to TRBD1 covers 9 bases. CDR3 length: 15 residues. Germline loops: CDR1 SGDLS, CDR2 YYNGEE. Trimming removed 2 bases from V and 7 bases from J; junction bases left unmatched: 9. CDR3: CASSVRGQGQIGYTF. DNA for the CDR3: TGTGCCAGCAGCGTTCGAGGACAGGGGCAAATTGGCTACACCTTC.

This clone was detected only once. The genes are TRBV28 and TRBJ2-1; perhaps TRBD1 as D (7 bases). Trimming pared 10 bases from V and 4 bases from J, leaving 20 bases between. This CDR3 region has 15 residues. CDR1 is MDHEN, CDR2 SYDVKM, per germline. The CDR3 DNA follows: TGTGCCACCACGGGCGGGGACAGCCTTTACAATGAGCAGTTCTTC. Amino acid sequence: CATTGGDSLYNEQFF.

The gene calls are TRBV4-1 and TRBJ2-1; TRBD1 agrees at 10 bases. Per the germline V gene, CDR1 is MGHRA and CDR2 is YSYEKL. V trimming: 0 bases; J trimming: 4 bases; junction bases outside the gene matches: 9. The CDR3 sequence is 18 residues long. CDR3 residues: CASSQERTGTGAYNEQFF. Written as DNA, the CDR3 is TGCGCCAGCAGCCAAGAGAGAACTGGGACAGGGGCTTACAATGAGCAGTTCTTC.

The chain links TRBV9 to TRBJ2-3; D is perhaps TRBD1 (6 bases). The V and J ends lost 4 bases and 5 bases respectively, with 8 bases between them. Per the germline V gene, CDR1 is SGDLS and CDR2 is YYNGEE. This CDR3 region has 12 residues. In DNA form, the CDR3 reads TGTGCCAGCAGCCCAGGGGAAGATACGCAGTATTTT. Residues: CASSPGEDTQYF.

The chain employs TRBV7-3 and TRBJ2-3; 9 positions match TRBD1. The ends lost 1 base at V and 2 bases at J; junction bases unmatched: 7. Per germline, CDR1 SGHTA and CDR2 FQGTGA. This CDR3 is 17 amino acids long. The CDR3 DNA is TGTGCCAGCAGCTTAATGCCCGGACAGGGGAACACAGATACGCAGTATTTT. Its translation is CASSLMPGQGNTDTQYF.

The rearrangement joins TRBV21-1 to TRBJ2-7; the D segment call TRBD2 is taken from the table without a DNA check. TRBV21-1 is labeled a pseudogene. The CDR3 has 20 amino acids. The chain's CDR3 is CASSKEGTSGRSLPSYEQYF. CDR3 nucleotide sequence: TGTGCCAGCAGCAAAGAGGGGACTAGCGGAAGGTCCCTCCCCTCCTACGAGCAGTACTTC.

The CDR3 spells CASSSARSSYEQYF. The CDR3 DNA sequence: TGTGCCAGCAGCTCGGCTCGGAGCTCCTACGAGCAGTACTTC. This chain uses TRBV5-4 with TRBJ2-7; D call uncertain. From germline, CDR1 is SGHNT and CDR2 YYREEE (reference sequence). Trimming pared 3 bases from V and 0 bases from J, leaving 10 bases between. This CDR3 has 14 residues.